Each of the 32 T cell receptor beta chains below was sequenced from the same sample in a study of T cell responses to AZD1222 COVID-19 vaccine. The table came from immunoSEQ multiplex PCR; TCRdb's copy has only in-frame clones and leaves some out. This sample carries some 200,000 clones, 91% of them seen once, and the ten largest clones take around 3%. The sequencing here drew on peripheral blood, taken 28 days after the second AZD1222 dose. The receptors come from an adult who received the AZD1222 COVID-19 vaccine.

The chain employs TRBV15 and TRBJ1-5; D possibly corresponds to TRBD1 (6 bases). V was cut by 8 bases and J by 6 bases, with 11 bases left in between. Germline V gene sequence: CDR1 LNHNV, CDR2 YYDKDF (reference sequence). This CDR3 comprises 12 residues. The CDR3, as DNA: TGTGCCACCTCGGGGGGCGGTCAGCCCCAGCATTTT. It is translated as CATSGGGQPQHF.

The V and J genes are TRBV19 and TRBJ2-7; D not resolved. The V end lost 5 bases, the J end lost 5 bases, and 25 bases lay between the germline ends. Per germline, CDR1 LNHDA and CDR2 SQIVND (reference sequence). This CDR3 is built from 17 residues. CDR3 coding DNA: TGTGCCAGTAGTCTGCACGTGAGTGATGGGATTGAGGACGAGCAGTACTTC. This sequence encodes CASSLHVSDGIEDEQYF. Variable domain in full (rest from reference TRBV19 and TRBJ2-7): DGGITQSPKYLFRKEGQNVTLSCEQNLNHDAMYWYRQDPGQGLRLIYYSQIVNDFQKGDIAEGYSVSREKKESFPLTVTSAQKNPTAFYLCASSLHVSDGIEDEQYFGPGTRLTVT.

The chain recombines TRBV19 with TRBJ2-7; 10 positions match TRBD2. Looked up from germline, CDR1 is LNHDA and CDR2 is SQIVND (reference sequence). V was clipped by 2 bases and J by 0 bases; unmatched bases: 1. CDR3 size: 15 residues. CDR3 protein: CASSISSGSSYEQYF. CDR3 sequence (DNA): TGTGCCAGTAGTATATCTAGCGGGAGCTCCTACGAGCAGTACTTC.

This clone was recorded only once. The chain combines TRBV3-1 (or the pseudogene TRBV3-2) with TRBJ1-6, with D unclear. CDR1 and CDR2 from the germline V gene are LGHDT and YNNKEL (reference sequence). Deletions cut 0 bases from V and 8 bases from J, with 11 bases between. This CDR3 has 15 amino acids. CDR3 region: CASSQENGRDSPLHF. The CDR3 DNA follows: TGTGCCAGCAGCCAAGAGAACGGCCGGGATTCACCCCTCCACTTT.

This clone was seen just once. V is TRBV12-3 or TRBV12-4 and J is TRBJ2-5; TRBD1 or TRBD2 may be the D gene (5 bases each). The CDR3 is 13 residues long. V was clipped by 8 bases and J by 2 bases, with 12 bases between them. CDR3 DNA: TGTGCCAGCGGTACAGGAGGTCAAGAGACCCAGTACTTC. This encodes CASGTGGQETQYF.

This rearrangement joins TRBV10-3 to TRBJ2-4; 7 nucleotides match TRBD2. The CDR3 is made up of 16 amino acids. Germline lookup yields CDR1 ENHRY and CDR2 SYGVKD. J was trimmed by 0 bases and V by 0 bases; bases with no gene match: 2. The CDR3 loop is CAISESLAGAKNIQYF. CDR3 coding DNA: TGTGCCATCAGTGAGTCGTTAGCGGGAGCCAAAAACATTCAGTACTTC.

The chain couples TRBV5-1 to TRBJ1-3; maybe TRBD1 (6 bases). Trimming took 4 bases from V and 0 from J, leaving 11 bases between them. Germline CDR1 and CDR2: SGHRS and YFSETQ. The CDR3 contains 15 residues. This CDR3 reads CASSMDSRSGNTIYF. The CDR3 DNA sequence: TGCGCCAGCAGCATGGACAGTCGCTCTGGAAACACCATATATTTT. Drawing the rest from reference TRBV5-1 and TRBJ1-3, the complete variable domain is KAGVTQTPRYLIKTRGQQVTLSCSPISGHRSVSWYQQTPGQGLQFLFEYFSETQRNKGNFPGRFSGRQFSNSRSEMNVSTLELGDSALYLCASSMDSRSGNTIYFGEGSWLTVV.

This clone was seen just once. The V and J genes are TRBV9 and TRBJ2-2; no definite D call. Germline V lookup: CDR1 SGDLS, CDR2 YYNGEE. The CDR3 has 13 residues. V dropped 1 base and J dropped 3 bases, with 4 bases sitting between them. Here the CDR3 reads CASSVHHTGELFF. The CDR3 nucleotides are TGTGCCAGCAGCGTACACCACACCGGGGAGCTGTTTTTT.

V gene TRBV7-3 combines with J gene TRBJ2-5, with a weak D call TRBD2 (6 bases). The CDR3 covers 14 residues. The V and J ends lost 5 bases and 5 bases respectively, with 15 bases between them. Germline CDR1 is SGHTA and CDR2 is FQGTGA. CDR3 nucleotide sequence: TGTGCCAGCAGCCTCTCGGGGGTCGGGGAGACCCAGTACTTC. The encoded protein is CASSLSGVGETQYF. Together with reference TRBV7-3 and TRBJ2-5, the CDR3 gives the full variable domain: GAGVSQTPSNKVTEKGKYVELRCDPISGHTALYWYRQSLGQGPEFLIYFQGTGAADDSGLPNDRFFAVRPEGSVSTLKIQRTERGDSAVYLCASSLSGVGETQYFGPGTRLLVL.

The V and J genes are TRBV7-3 and TRBJ2-5, with 7 bases identical to TRBD1. V was pared by 8 bases and J by 1 base, with 4 bases of the junction left unmatched. In germline, CDR1 is SGHTA, CDR2 FQGTGA. The CDR3 extends over 13 amino acids. The CDR3 coding sequence is TGTGCCAGCGCAGGGGGTTTCCAAGAGACCCAGTACTTC. As protein: CASAGGFQETQYF.

The chain links TRBV30 to TRBJ1-1, with 10 bases matching TRBD1. The CDR3 extends over 14 amino acids. The V segment lost 1 base and the J segment 4 bases; nucleotides outside the gene matches: 3. Germline lookup yields CDR1 GTSNPN and CDR2 SVGIG (reference sequence). The CDR3 reads CAWSADRGTTEAFF. The CDR3 bases are TGTGCCTGGAGTGCGGACAGGGGGACCACTGAAGCTTTCTTT.

This clone appeared a single time. The J gene is TRBJ1-5, the V gene TRBV28, with D hard to call. Trimming shortened V by 5 bases and J by 7 bases, and 9 bases separated the two germline ends. This CDR3 is 12 amino acids long. Germline loops: CDR1 MDHEN, CDR2 SYDVKM. This CDR3 is CASSHGGQPQHF. DNA of the CDR3: TGTGCCAGCAGTCATGGCGGGCAGCCCCAGCATTTT.

The V gene is TRBV28, the J gene TRBJ2-7; the D is unclear. The CDR3 length is 14 residues. V gave up 6 bases and J gave up 2 bases, with 14 bases separating them. Germline V gene sequence: CDR1 MDHEN, CDR2 SYDVKM. The CDR3 sequence is CASSPGRVPYEQYF. The CDR3 DNA reads TGTGCCAGCAGCCCCGGCCGGGTCCCCTACGAGCAGTACTTC.

This chain uses TRBV6-6 with TRBJ2-7; 7 bases fit TRBD1. This CDR3 is built from 15 residues. Germline V CDR1 and CDR2: MNHNY, SVGAGI (reference sequence). V lost 6 bases and J lost 4; bases outside the gene matches: 12. The CDR3 bases are TGTGCCAGCAGCCGAACCGGGACAGAAAGGTACGAGCAGTACTTC. Translated, it gives CASSRTGTERYEQYF.

Only one count was recorded for this clone. J is TRBJ2-1 and V is TRBV7-6, with 12 positions matching TRBD2. J was trimmed by 7 bases and V by 4 bases; bases with no gene match: 5. The CDR3 covers 15 residues. Per germline, CDR1 SGHVS and CDR2 FNYEAQ. The DNA of the CDR3 is TGTGCCAGCAGCTCTAGCGGGAGGGCCGAGAATGAGCAGTTCTTC. Its translation is CASSSSGRAENEQFF.

J is TRBJ1-5 and V is TRBV5-6; a weak D match, TRBD1 (5 bases). This CDR3 is built from 14 residues. The V and J ends lost 2 bases and 6 bases respectively, with 12 bases between them. CDR1 is SGHDT and CDR2 is YYEEEE in the germline V gene. This CDR3 reads CASSFQGDRQPQHF. The CDR3 DNA reads as TGTGCCAGCAGCTTCCAAGGGGACCGTCAGCCCCAGCATTTT.

This chain connects TRBV10-3 to TRBJ2-7, with no clear D. The CDR3 has 11 residues. The germline gives CDR1 ENHRY, CDR2 SYGVKD. V was cut by 3 bases and J by 5 bases, with 5 bases left in between. CDR3 bases: TGTGCCATCAGTGAAAGTGACGAGCAGTACTTC. Residues: CAISESDEQYF.

The chain has TRBV19 and TRBJ1-3; TRBD1 agrees at 8 bases. This CDR3 comprises 14 residues. Germline CDR1 and CDR2: LNHDA and SQIVND (reference sequence). V dropped 8 bases and J dropped 3; count of bases not matched to a gene: 6. CDR3 DNA: TGTGCCAGTGGACAGGGAGCTGGTGGAAACACCATATATTTT. This translates into CASGQGAGGNTIYF.

The rearrangement joins TRBV3-1 (or the pseudogene TRBV3-2) to TRBJ2-6; maybe TRBD1 (6 bases). Germline V CDR1 and CDR2: LGHDT, YNNKEL (reference sequence). This CDR3 comprises 17 residues. V dropped 2 bases and J dropped 0 bases, with 11 bases sitting between them. The CDR3 region is CASSQRTASSGANVLTF. In DNA form, the CDR3 reads TGTGCCAGCAGCCAACGGACAGCGAGCTCTGGGGCCAACGTCCTGACTTTC.

A single count supports this clone. The V and J genes are TRBV9 and TRBJ1-2; no definite D call. The germline V gene encodes CDR1 SGDLS and CDR2 YYNGEE. This CDR3 contains 14 residues. V dropped 0 bases and J dropped 4 bases, with 10 bases sitting between them. CDR3 sequence reads: CASSVEAIGYGYTF. The CDR3 bases are TGTGCCAGCAGCGTAGAGGCAATAGGCTATGGCTACACCTTC.

The chain combines TRBV2 with TRBJ2-2, with D perhaps matching TRBD1 (6 bases). CDR1 and CDR2 (germline): SNHLY, FYNNEI. There are 14 residues in the CDR3. The germline V and J ends were trimmed by 6 bases and 7 bases, with 15 bases remaining between them. The CDR3 bases are TGTGCCAGCAGCGTACAGGGTTTCGGCGGGGAGCTGTTTTTT. Translation gives CASSVQGFGGELFF.

The rearrangement joins TRBV21-1 to TRBJ1-6; the table's TRBD1 call for D was not verified on the DNA. TRBV21-1 is described as a pseudogene. This CDR3 comprises 17 residues. In DNA, the CDR3 is TGTGCCAGCAGCAATGAGGGACAGGGTTTCGGTAATTCACCCCTCCACTTT. This codes for CASSNEGQGFGNSPLHF.

The rearrangement links TRBV5-5 to TRBJ1-1; D gene ambiguous. CDR1 and CDR2 from the germline V gene are SGHKS and YYEKEE (reference sequence). This CDR3 comprises 13 residues. Trimming took off 1 base at V and 4 bases at J, with 8 bases between the two ends. The CDR3 nucleotides read TGTGCCAGCAGCTTGTGGATTAGCACTGAAGCTTTCTTT. Its translation is CASSLWISTEAFF.

The J gene is TRBJ1-4, the V gene TRBV5-1, with D unclear. CDR1 SGHRS and CDR2 YFSETQ come from the germline V gene. V was cut by 4 bases and J by 6 bases, with 10 bases left in between. There are 13 residues in the CDR3. The CDR3 region is CASSRNLDEKLFF. In DNA, the CDR3 is TGCGCCAGCAGCCGGAACCTAGATGAAAAACTGTTTTTT.

V is TRBV27 and J is TRBJ2-5, with D unresolved. The CDR3 sequence is 14 residues long. Trimming pared 4 bases from V and 5 bases from J, leaving 14 bases between. The V gene's germline CDR1 is MNHEY and CDR2 SMNVEV (reference sequence). CDR3 nucleotide sequence: TGTGCCAGCAGTTCCCTCCTTGAGCTGGAGACCCAGTACTTC. Residues: CASSSLLELETQYF.

The rearrangement links TRBV15 to TRBJ2-5; 9 bases agree with TRBD2. Germline V gene data show CDR1 as LNHNV and CDR2 as YYDKDF (reference sequence). V gave up 1 base and J gave up 9 bases; unmatched junction bases: 12. This CDR3 contains 16 residues. Here the CDR3 DNA reads TGTGCCACCAGCAGAGGAGCTAGCGGGGTTGGGTTGGCCCAGTACTTC. Translation: CATSRGASGVGLAQYF.

The rearrangement links TRBV11-2 to TRBJ2-7; 13 positions agree with TRBD2. CDR3 size: 17 residues. The germline CDR1 and CDR2 sequences are SGHAT and FQNNGV. Trimming took 4 bases from V and 6 from J; bases not matched to a gene: 12. CDR3: CASSSSGLAGPFSEQYF. The DNA of the CDR3 is TGTGCCAGCAGCTCGTCGGGACTAGCGGGGCCTTTTAGCGAGCAGTACTTC. The full variable domain, rest sourced from reference TRBV11-2 and TRBJ2-7, is EAGVAQSPRYKIIEKRQSVAFWCNPISGHATLYWYQQILGQGPKLLIQFQNNGVVDDSQLPKDRFSAERLKGVDSTLKIQPAKLEDSAVYLCASSSSGLAGPFSEQYFGPGTRLTVT.

The chain recombines TRBV28 with TRBJ1-6; D uncertain. Germline V lookup: CDR1 MDHEN, CDR2 SYDVKM. The V end lost 10 bases, the J end lost 7 bases, and 14 bases lay between the germline ends. The CDR3 totals 13 residues. CDR3 residues: CANGGSSNSPLHF. The CDR3 bases are TGTGCCAACGGCGGAAGTTCAAATTCACCCCTCCACTTT. Full variable domain (rest looked up from reference TRBV28 and TRBJ1-6): DVKVTQSSRYLVKRTGEKVFLECVQDMDHENMFWYRQDPGLGLRLIYFSYDVKMKEKGDIPEGYSVSREKKERFSLILESASTNQTSMYLCANGGSSNSPLHFGNGTRLTVT.

The genes are TRBV5-1 and TRBJ1-4, with D maybe TRBD1 (5 bases). Germline V gene data show CDR1 as SGHRS and CDR2 as YFSETQ. The CDR3 consists of 17 residues. Trimming took off 2 bases at V and 5 bases at J, with 19 bases between the two ends. CDR3 bases: TGCGCCAGCAGCTTTCGGGGCCCTCGCACCTTCAATGAAAAACTGTTTTTT. It codes for CASSFRGPRTFNEKLFF.

The genes are TRBV5-1 and TRBJ1-1; D possibly corresponds to TRBD1 (5 bases). The CDR3 totals 15 residues. Germline CDR1 SGHRS, CDR2 YFSETQ. The ends were cut back, 0 bases at V and 3 bases at J, with 12 bases in the middle. CDR3 DNA: TGCGCCAGCAGCTTGGAAGGGGTAAGGGACACTGAAGCTTTCTTT. Protein product: CASSLEGVRDTEAFF. Full variable domain (remainder filled in from reference TRBV5-1 and TRBJ1-1): KAGVTQTPRYLIKTRGQQVTLSCSPISGHRSVSWYQQTPGQGLQFLFEYFSETQRNKGNFPGRFSGRQFSNSRSEMNVSTLELGDSALYLCASSLEGVRDTEAFFGQGTRLTVV.

The chain is built from TRBV6-4 and TRBJ2-7; D is undetermined. The germline V gene encodes CDR1 MRHNA and CDR2 SNTAGT. V was cut by 4 bases and J by 3 bases, with 10 bases left in between. The CDR3 has 13 amino acids. DNA of the CDR3: TGTGCCAGCAGTGCCACCTTTGGCTACGAGCAGTACTTC. Translating gives CASSATFGYEQYF.

The chain couples TRBV18 to TRBJ1-5; TRBD1 might be the D (5 bases). V was trimmed by 6 bases and J by 4 bases, leaving 16 bases between them. The CDR3 has 15 residues. The germline CDR1 and CDR2 sequences are KGHSH and LQKENI. The CDR3 loop is CASSPGWPGNQPQHF. Here the CDR3 DNA reads TGTGCCAGCTCCCCAGGGTGGCCAGGAAATCAGCCCCAGCATTTT.